This T cell receptor beta chain was sequenced for a study of T cell repertoires in cytomegalovirus infection. TCRdb reprocessed the reads with MiXCR, giving one entry per CDR3 protein. This sample has hundreds of thousands of distinct CDR3 sequences, with about 10% found just once. The length of the CDR3 is 13 residues. In germline, CDR1 is LNHDA, CDR2 SQIVND (reference sequence). V lost 4 bases to trimming and J lost 8 bases, with 12 bases between them. Regarding the study as a whole: Accumulated public TCR beta family frequency recognized individuals carrying CMV together with the relevant HLA.

This clonotype showed up just a few times. Its target is not known. The chain carries TRBV19 and TRBJ1-5; a weak D match, TRBD1 (5 bases). This clonotype was sampled from a human donor in good health (CMV status not recorded). Some clones in this sample may be carry-over from other donors' samples. The sequencing sample was made of PBMCs. The CDR3 nucleotides are TGTGCCAGTAGTAGGTTGGGGGATAAGCCCCAGCATTTT. Translation gives CASSRLGDKPQHF.